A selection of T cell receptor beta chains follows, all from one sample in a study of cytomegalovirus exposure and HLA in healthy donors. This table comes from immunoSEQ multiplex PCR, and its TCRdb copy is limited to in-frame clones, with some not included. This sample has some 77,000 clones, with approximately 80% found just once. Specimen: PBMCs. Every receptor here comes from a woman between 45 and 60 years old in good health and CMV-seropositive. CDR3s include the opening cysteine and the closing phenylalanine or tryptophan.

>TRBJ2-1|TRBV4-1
CASSLLSGTGDEQFF
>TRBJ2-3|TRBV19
CASSALGDTQYF
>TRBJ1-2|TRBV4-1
CASSQASDRGPGYTF
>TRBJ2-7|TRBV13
CASRRAGTGSYEQYF
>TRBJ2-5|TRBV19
CASSTRTSGGFQYF
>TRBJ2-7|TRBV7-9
CASSLVETGGYEQYF
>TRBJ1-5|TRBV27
CASSTRPQGSGNQPQHF
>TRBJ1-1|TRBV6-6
CASSYRQGNTEAFF
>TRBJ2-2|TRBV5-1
CASTSGVVTGELFF
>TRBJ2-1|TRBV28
CASIGGWRDGNEQFF
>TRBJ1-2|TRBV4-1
CASSQELVGINYGYTF
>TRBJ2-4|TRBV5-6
CASSSTGWENIQYF
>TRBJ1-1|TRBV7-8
CASSLGQLNTEAFF
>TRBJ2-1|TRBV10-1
CASSENTGWDNEQFF
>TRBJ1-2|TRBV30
CAWSVGGAVYGYTF
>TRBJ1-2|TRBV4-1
CASSQDQTFGYTF
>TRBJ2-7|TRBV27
CASKSRLAGDDEQYF
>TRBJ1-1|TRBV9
CASSVTGMNTEAFF
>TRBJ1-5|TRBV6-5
CASKMGGGSPQHF
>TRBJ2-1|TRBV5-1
CASSLGLAYDNEQFF
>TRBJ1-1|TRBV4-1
CASRHGAVDTEAFF
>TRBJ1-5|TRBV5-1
CASSLGTGIQPQHF
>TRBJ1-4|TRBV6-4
CASSESPGQGSEKLFF
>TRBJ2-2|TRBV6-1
CASRRTGELFF
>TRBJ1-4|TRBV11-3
CASSLGGQGLRTSKLFF
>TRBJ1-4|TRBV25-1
CASSESGAGAINEKLFF
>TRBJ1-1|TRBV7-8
CASSFRMATEAFF
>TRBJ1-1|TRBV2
CASSPALFRDIGLNTEAFF
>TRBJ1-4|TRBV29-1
CSVSTGGLEKLFF
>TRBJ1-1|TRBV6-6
CASSYAPRQGGTEAFF
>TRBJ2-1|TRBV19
CASRLDRSSYNEQFF
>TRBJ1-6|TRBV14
CASSPGQYNSPLHF
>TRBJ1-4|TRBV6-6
CASSYGTASTNEKLFF
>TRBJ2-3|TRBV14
CASSRLAGGPTDTQYF
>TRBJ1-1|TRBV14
CASSQEIMGGVNTEAFF
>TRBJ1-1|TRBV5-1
CVSRTTGNTEAFF
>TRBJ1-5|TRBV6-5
CASRSGGVNQPQHF
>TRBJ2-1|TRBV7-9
CASSRGQGGHNEQFF
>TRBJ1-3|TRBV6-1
CASSGGDSSGNTIYF
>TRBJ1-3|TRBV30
CAGKTGAGNTIYF
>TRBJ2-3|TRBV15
CATRPTSGRAKDTQYF
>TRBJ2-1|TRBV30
CAWTSGGREQFF
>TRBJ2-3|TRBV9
CASSAALGQPHGQYF
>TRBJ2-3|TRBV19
CAASGGVTDTQYF
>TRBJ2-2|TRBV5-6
CASSLGLGAWELFF
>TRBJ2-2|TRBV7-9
CASSTNRAGELFF
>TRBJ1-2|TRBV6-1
CASSSRTGGDYGYTF
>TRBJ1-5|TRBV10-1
CARTGGACNQPQHF